Below are 20 T cell receptor beta chains sequenced from a single sample in a study of identical twins. TCRdb used MiXCR to reprocess the 5' RACE reads, holding one entry per CDR3 protein. The data contain just under 650,000 distinct CDR3 sequences, 7.1% of them singletons. The data also belong to a second study, concerning yellow fever vaccine responses in identical twins.

Sequenced input: PBMCs. The origin of the receptors is a young woman in good health.

This clonotype was found many times. The V and J genes are TRBV12-3 or TRBV12-4 and TRBJ2-1; TRBD1 agrees at 9 bases. The CDR3 loop spans 14 amino acids. The V gene end was trimmed by 6 bases and the J gene end by 5 bases; junction bases not matched to a gene: 5. The chain's CDR3 is CASRGTGRNNEQFF. In DNA, the CDR3 is TGTGCCAGCAGAGGGACAGGGAGAAACAATGAGCAGTTCTTC.

The chain joins TRBV20-1 to TRBJ2-2; no clear D. CDR1 and CDR2 (germline): DFQATT, SNEGSKA (reference sequence). The CDR3 length is 12 residues. Trimming cost V 1 base and J 3 bases, with 3 bases left between them. As DNA, the CDR3 is TGCAGTGCTAGAGCGTACACCGGGGAGCTGTTTTTT. Translating it yields CSARAYTGELFF.

This clonotype has at least ten counts. V and J are TRBV4-1 and TRBJ2-1; 7 nucleotides match TRBD2. The CDR3 runs to 16 residues. J was trimmed by 4 bases and V by 4 bases; bases with no gene match: 10. In germline, CDR1 is MGHRA, CDR2 YSYEKL. The CDR3 sequence: CASSRPSGGGYNEQFF. DNA for the CDR3: TGCGCCAGCAGCCGCCCCAGCGGCGGGGGATACAATGAGCAGTTCTTC.

In this sample, this clonotype turned up many times. The chain joins TRBV28 to TRBJ2-3, with D possibly being TRBD1 or TRBD2 (5 bases each). Germline CDR1 MDHEN, CDR2 SYDVKM. Trimming shortened V by 7 bases and J by 4 bases, and 18 bases separated the two germline ends. The CDR3 loop spans 15 amino acids. CDR3 nucleotide sequence: TGTGCCAGCAACAGGATGACTACGTTCGCAGATACGCAGTATTTT. It encodes CASNRMTTFADTQYF.

The CDR3 nucleotides are TGTGCCATCAGTTTCGGACAGGGGGGCACCGGGGAGCTGTTTTTT. It translates to CAISFGQGGTGELFF. The chain is built from TRBV10-3 and TRBJ2-2; 10 nucleotides line up with TRBD1. From germline, CDR1 is ENHRY and CDR2 SYGVKD. J gave up 4 bases and V 5 bases, and 4 bases lay outside the gene matches. The CDR3 contains 15 residues.

This clonotype was seen repeatedly, ten times or more. The chain couples TRBV20-1 to TRBJ1-5; D uncertain. CDR1 DFQATT and CDR2 SNEGSKA come from the germline V gene (reference sequence). V was shortened by 3 bases and J by 1 base, with 4 bases between the two germline ends. This CDR3 is built from 12 residues. CDR3 sequence (DNA): TGCAGTGCTAGGGAAAGCAATCAGCCCCAGCATTTT. This gives the protein CSARESNQPQHF.

The V and J genes are TRBV27 and TRBJ2-1; possible D gene TRBD2, 6 bases. Germline V gene sequence: CDR1 MNHEY, CDR2 SMNVEV (reference sequence). CDR3 size: 18 residues. Trimming pared 1 base from V and 6 bases from J, leaving 22 bases between. CDR3 in amino acids: CASSLFAGGLRGGNEQFF. Written as DNA, the CDR3 is TGTGCCAGCAGTTTATTTGCGGGTGGACTACGGGGAGGCAATGAGCAGTTCTTC.

The sample holds many counts of this clonotype. The chain links TRBV7-9 to TRBJ2-3, with D possibly being TRBD2 (5 bases). The CDR3 sequence is 15 residues long. V lost 1 base and J lost 2, with 10 bases in between. Germline CDR1 is SEHNR and CDR2 is FQNEAQ (reference sequence). DNA for the CDR3: TGTGCCAGCAGCTTAGATCGGGGTCTCACAGATACGCAGTATTTT. Amino acid sequence: CASSLDRGLTDTQYF.

This clonotype was detected many times. This rearrangement joins TRBV12-3 or TRBV12-4 to TRBJ2-2; D is undetermined. V lost 6 bases and J 13 bases, leaving 18 bases between the germline ends. This CDR3 spans 13 amino acids. DNA for the CDR3: TGTGCCAGCAGCCAAGGGCCTTCCTGGGGGCTGTTTTTT. Translation gives CASSQGPSWGLFF.

V usage is TRBV5-1 and J usage is TRBJ2-3; D perhaps matches TRBD2 (5 bases). In germline, CDR1 is SGHRS, CDR2 YFSETQ. The CDR3 extends over 14 amino acids. Trimming cost V 0 bases and J 2 bases, with 7 bases left between them. The CDR3, as DNA: TGCGCCAGCAGCTTGGATCTAGCCACAGATACGCAGTATTTT. Its protein product is CASSLDLATDTQYF.

This chain joins TRBV5-1 and TRBJ2-1; TRBD2 agrees at 9 bases. Unmatched junction bases numbered 5, after V lost 4 bases and J lost 9 bases. The germline gives CDR1 SGHRS, CDR2 YFSETQ. CDR3 length: 13 residues. Here the CDR3 DNA reads TGCGCCAGCAGCACGGGACTAGCTGTTGAGCAGTTCTTC. Its translation: CASSTGLAVEQFF.

This clonotype appeared once. The chain recombines TRBV6-1 with TRBJ2-7; possibly TRBD1 for D (6 bases). Per the germline V gene, CDR1 is MNHNS and CDR2 is SASEGT. CDR3 length: 18 residues. Trimming removed 6 bases from V and 3 bases from J, with 27 bases in between. The CDR3 DNA sequence: TGTGCCAGCAGCACCCTCAGCGACAGGCAGGACAATGGCTACGAGCAGTACTTC. It translates to CASSTLSDRQDNGYEQYF.

The V and J genes are TRBV21-1 and TRBJ2-7; TRBD2, the table's D call, was not compared with the DNA. TRBV21-1 is flagged as a pseudogene. The CDR3 runs 18 residues. The CDR3 is CASSLAEVPFGPKDEQYV. The CDR3 DNA reads TGTGCCAGCAGCCTAGCCGAGGTCCCCTTCGGGCCCAAGGACGAGCAGTACGTC.

For this clonotype: At one boundary the junction diverges from the germline segment, which might be a read error. The chain employs TRBV20-1 and TRBJ2-3; 10 nucleotides agree with TRBD2. Germline CDR1 DFQATT, CDR2 SNEGSKA (reference sequence). CDR3 size: 17 residues. The CDR3 nucleotides are TGCTGTGCTAGGCTAGCGGGAGTACCCTCTCACACAGATACGCAGTATTTT. Translated: CCARLAGVPSHTDTQYF.

V is TRBV29-1 and J is TRBJ1-2; D may be TRBD1 (5 bases). V was shortened by 8 bases and J by 5 bases, with 15 bases between the two germline ends. This CDR3 spans 12 amino acids. Germline values: CDR1 SQVTM, CDR2 ANQGSEA. The CDR3, as DNA: TGCAGCATTCGGCAGGGCCAATATGGCTACACCTTC. Its protein product is CSIRQGQYGYTF.

V is TRBV7-9 and J is TRBJ2-1; 12 positions agree with TRBD1. The V gene end was trimmed by 5 bases and the J gene end by 3 bases; junction bases not matched to a gene: 2. The CDR3 consists of 15 residues. CDR1 is SEHNR and CDR2 is FQNEAQ in the germline V gene (reference sequence). CDR3 DNA sequence: TGTGCCAGCAGCCGGGACAGGGGGCTCTACAATGAGCAGTTCTTC. Translation: CASSRDRGLYNEQFF. Full variable domain (remainder filled in from reference TRBV7-9 and TRBJ2-1): DTGVSQNPRHKITKRGQNVTFRCDPISEHNRLYWYRQTLGQGPEFLTYFQNEAQLEKSRLLSDRFSAERPKGSFSTLEIQRTEQGDSAMYLCASSRDRGLYNEQFFGPGTRLTVL.

This chain joins TRBV5-1 and TRBJ2-7; 9 bases align to TRBD2. The CDR3 totals 15 residues. The ends lost 4 bases at V and 2 bases at J; junction bases unmatched: 7. Per the germline V gene, CDR1 is SGHRS and CDR2 is YFSETQ. CDR3 in DNA: TGCGCCAGCAGCGTAGGACTAGCGAGACCCTACGAGCAGTACTTC. Protein sequence: CASSVGLARPYEQYF.

In its sample, this clonotype was seen many times. This chain links TRBV2 with TRBJ2-3, with D maybe TRBD1 (6 bases). The CDR3 sequence is 14 residues long. The V end was cut by 6 bases, the J end by 6 bases, with 16 bases between. Germline V gene sequence: CDR1 SNHLY, CDR2 FYNNEI. The CDR3 nucleotides read TGTGCCAGCAGCGTCAGGGGTGAAGGCGATACGCAGTATTTT. Its protein product is CASSVRGEGDTQYF.

The chain recombines TRBV11-2 with TRBJ2-1, with TRBD2 matching 9 bases. The CDR3 has 20 residues. Germline V gene data show CDR1 as SGHAT and CDR2 as FQNNGV. V lost 0 bases to trimming and J lost 1 base; unmatched junction nucleotides: 13. The DNA for the CDR3 is TGTGCCAGCAGCTTAGACAATAAACATAGCGGGAGCAAATCCTACAATGAGCAGTTCTTC. Translation gives CASSLDNKHSGSKSYNEQFF.

This clonotype was counted between two and nine times. The chain has TRBV7-8 and TRBJ2-1; D call uncertain. The length of the CDR3 is 14 residues. Germline CDR1 reads SGHVS; CDR2 reads FQNEAQ. V lost 5 bases and J 5 bases, leaving 13 bases between the germline ends. CDR3 amino acids: CASSQVGANNEQFF. The CDR3 coding sequence is TGTGCCAGCAGCCAAGTCGGAGCAAACAATGAGCAGTTCTTC.